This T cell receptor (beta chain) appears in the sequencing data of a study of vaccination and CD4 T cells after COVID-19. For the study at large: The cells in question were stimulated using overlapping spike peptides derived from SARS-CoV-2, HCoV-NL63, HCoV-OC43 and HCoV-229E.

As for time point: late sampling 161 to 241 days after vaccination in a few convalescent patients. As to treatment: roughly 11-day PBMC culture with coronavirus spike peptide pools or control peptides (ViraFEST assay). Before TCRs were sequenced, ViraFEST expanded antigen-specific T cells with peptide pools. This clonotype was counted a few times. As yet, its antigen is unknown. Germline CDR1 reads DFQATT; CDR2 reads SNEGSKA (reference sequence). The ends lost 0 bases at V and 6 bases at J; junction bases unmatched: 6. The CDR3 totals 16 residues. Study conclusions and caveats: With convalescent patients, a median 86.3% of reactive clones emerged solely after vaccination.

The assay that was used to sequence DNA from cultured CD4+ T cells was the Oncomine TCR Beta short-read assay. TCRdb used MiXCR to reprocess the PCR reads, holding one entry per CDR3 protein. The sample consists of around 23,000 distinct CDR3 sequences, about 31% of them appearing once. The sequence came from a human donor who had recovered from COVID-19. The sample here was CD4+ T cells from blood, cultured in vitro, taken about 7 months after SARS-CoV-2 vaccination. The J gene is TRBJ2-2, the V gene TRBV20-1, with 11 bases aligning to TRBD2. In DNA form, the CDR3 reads TGCAGTGCTAGAGATCAAACTAGCGGGGGCCCCGGGGAGCTGTTTTTT. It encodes CSARDQTSGGPGELFF.